This T cell receptor (beta chain) was retrieved from a study of blood T cells in healthy people across ages. A second PCR, run for roughly 7 to 11 cycles, used a sample-barcoded 5' primer plus a J-beta primer mix. Via MiXCR, TCRdb re-called the 5' RACE reads, giving one row per CDR3 protein. This table holds more than 900,000 distinct CDR3 sequences, around 25% found once. Study-wide results and caveats: Per million T cells, TCR beta diversity dropped roughly linearly as age increased. Possibly confounding the expanded clonotype changes was the fact that donor CMV status was unknown.

In regard to this clonotype: The antigen is unknown.

This same sample was also taken into another study, of T cells of mothers and their children.

The specimen sequenced was blood. The receptor comes from a girl aged 2-15 years in good health.

CDR3 coding DNA: TGTGCCAGCAGCCAACCGGGAGGTGACACAGATACGCAGTATTTT. Its protein product is CASSQPGGDTDTQYF. V gene TRBV6-1 combines with J gene TRBJ2-3; TRBD2 aligns across 7 bases. The V gene's germline CDR1 is MNHNS and CDR2 SASEGT. J lost 2 bases, V lost 6 bases, and 8 bases had no gene match. The CDR3 totals 15 residues.